This T cell receptor (beta chain) was sequenced during a study of T-cell reconstitution after alpha-beta-depleted transplantation in children. Unique molecular identifiers were incorporated into the prepared TCRbeta library. From the PCR reads, TCRdb called clonotypes with MiXCR, one entry per CDR3 protein. The sample lists 530,000 or so distinct CDR3 sequences; roughly 30% were seen once. The CDR3 loop spans 15 amino acids. Germline CDR1 reads DFQATT; CDR2 reads SNEGSKA (reference sequence). Trimming removed 7 bases at V and 1 base at J, with 19 bases between. General study points: T-cell numbers and diversity, one year after transplant, stemmed largely from T cells that were newly produced. Elevated TCRbeta diversity at day 60 was traced, in some patients, to surviving recipient T cells and thymic progenitors. As was reported, about two months after transplant, alpha-beta T cells came from several hundred expanded graft clones.

On this clonotype: Antigen specificity is unknown.

This receptor was identified in a boy younger than two with Wiskott-Aldrich syndrome, due to receive a stem cell transplant. The rearrangement uses TRBV20-1 and TRBJ2-5; D is perhaps TRBD2 (7 bases). The sample consisted of PBMCs, taken before TCRalphabeta/CD19-depleted stem cell transplant. DNA for the CDR3: TGCAGTGTCATAAGGGGGGGATCCCCCCAAGAGACCCAGTACTTC. Its protein is CSVIRGGSPQETQYF.